This T cell receptor beta chain was sequenced during a study of blood T cell repertoires in COVID-19. Authors' processing steps: Reference gene primer amplification gave estimated nucleated cell counts. The assay was immunoSEQ multiplex PCR, and TCRdb's table has in-frame clones only and misses some. The DNA was the basis for D and trimming; V, J and clone size are from that table. The table lists under 250,000 clones, about 83% of them singletons, with about 8.9% in the top ten. The germline CDR1 and CDR2 sequences are KGHDR and SFDVKD. Trimming cost V 3 bases and J 4 bases; bases outside gene matches: 12. The CDR3 covers 18 residues.

The chain couples TRBV24-1 to TRBJ2-3; 10 nucleotides match TRBD2. The specimen sequenced was peripheral blood. This clonotype originated in a woman aged 50 to 60 with acute or convalescent COVID-19. The CDR3 protein is CATSDAAGAGGRSDTQYF. CDR3 nucleotide sequence: TGTGCCACCAGTGATGCCGCCGGAGCGGGAGGGAGGTCAGATACGCAGTATTTT.